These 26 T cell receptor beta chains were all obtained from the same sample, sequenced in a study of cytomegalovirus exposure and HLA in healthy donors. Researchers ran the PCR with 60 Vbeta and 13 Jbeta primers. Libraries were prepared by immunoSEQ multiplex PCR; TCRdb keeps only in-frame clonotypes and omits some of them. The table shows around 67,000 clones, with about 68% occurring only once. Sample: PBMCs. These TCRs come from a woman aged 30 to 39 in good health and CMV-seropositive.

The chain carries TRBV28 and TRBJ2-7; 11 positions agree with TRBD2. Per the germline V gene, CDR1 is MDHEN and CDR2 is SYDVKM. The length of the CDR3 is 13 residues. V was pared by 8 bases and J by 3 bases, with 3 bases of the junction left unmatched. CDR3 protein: CASGLAGRYEQYF. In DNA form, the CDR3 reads TGTGCCAGCGGACTAGCGGGTCGCTACGAGCAGTACTTC.

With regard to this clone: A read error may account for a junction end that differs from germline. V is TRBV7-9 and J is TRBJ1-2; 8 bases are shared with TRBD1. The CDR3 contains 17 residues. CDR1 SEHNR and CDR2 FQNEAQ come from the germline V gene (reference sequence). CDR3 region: CSSSPAGPQGAIYGYTF. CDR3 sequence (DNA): TGTTCCAGCAGCCCCGCCGGGCCCCAGGGGGCGATCTATGGCTACACCTTC.

CDR3 DNA sequence: TGCAGCGTTGCGTTTCCAGGGGGCATTACAGATACGCAGTATTTT. It specifies CSVAFPGGITDTQYF. The rearrangement joins TRBV29-1 to TRBJ2-3; 8 bases are a match to TRBD1. From germline, CDR1 is SQVTM and CDR2 ANQGSEA. The CDR3 is 15 amino acids. The junction had 9 bases not matched to a gene; V was cut back by 4 bases and J by 3 bases.

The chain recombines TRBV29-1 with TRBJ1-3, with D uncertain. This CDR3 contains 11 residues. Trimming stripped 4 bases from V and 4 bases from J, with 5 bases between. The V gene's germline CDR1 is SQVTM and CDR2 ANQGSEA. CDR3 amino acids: CSVVLGNTIYF. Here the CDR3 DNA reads TGCAGCGTTGTTCTCGGAAACACCATATATTTT. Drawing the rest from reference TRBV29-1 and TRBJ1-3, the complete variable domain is SAVISQKPSRDICQRGTSLTIQCQVDSQVTMMFWYRQQPGQSLTLIATANQGSEATYESGFVIDKFPISRPNLTFSTLTVSNMSPEDSSIYLCSVVLGNTIYFGEGSWLTVV.

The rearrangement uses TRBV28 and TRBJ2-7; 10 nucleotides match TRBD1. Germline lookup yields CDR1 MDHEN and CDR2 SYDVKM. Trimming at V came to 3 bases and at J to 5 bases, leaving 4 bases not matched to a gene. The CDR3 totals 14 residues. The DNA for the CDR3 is TGTGCCAGCAGTTTGGACAGGGGGGTCGACGAGCAGTACTTC. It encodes CASSLDRGVDEQYF. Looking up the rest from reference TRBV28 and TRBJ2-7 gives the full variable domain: DVKVTQSSRYLVKRTGEKVFLECVQDMDHENMFWYRQDPGLGLRLIYFSYDVKMKEKGDIPEGYSVSREKKERFSLILESASTNQTSMYLCASSLDRGVDEQYFGPGTRLTVT.

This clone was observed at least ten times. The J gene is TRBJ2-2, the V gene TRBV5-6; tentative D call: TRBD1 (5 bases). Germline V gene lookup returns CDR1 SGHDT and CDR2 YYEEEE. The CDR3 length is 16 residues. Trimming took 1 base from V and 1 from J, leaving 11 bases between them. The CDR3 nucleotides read TGTGCCAGCAGCTTGTGGGGTAGGGGGAACACCGGGGAGCTGTTTTTT. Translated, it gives CASSLWGRGNTGELFF.

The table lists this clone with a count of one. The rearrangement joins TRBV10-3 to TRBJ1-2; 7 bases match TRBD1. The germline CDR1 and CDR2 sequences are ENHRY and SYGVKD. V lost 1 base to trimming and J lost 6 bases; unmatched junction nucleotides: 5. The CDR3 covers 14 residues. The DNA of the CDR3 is TGTGCCATCAGTGAGTTTAGGGGGCCGGATGGCTACACCTTC. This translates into CAISEFRGPDGYTF.

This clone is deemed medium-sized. This CDR3 reads CASSELSSDSTDTQYF. CDR3 nucleotide sequence: TGTGCCAGCAGTGAATTGAGTAGCGATTCCACAGATACGCAGTATTTT. This chain joins TRBV25-1 and TRBJ2-3, with a weak D call TRBD2 (5 bases). Germline V gene lookup returns CDR1 MGHDK and CDR2 SYGVNS. Trimming cost V 1 base and J 2 bases, with 13 bases left between them. The CDR3 extends over 16 amino acids.

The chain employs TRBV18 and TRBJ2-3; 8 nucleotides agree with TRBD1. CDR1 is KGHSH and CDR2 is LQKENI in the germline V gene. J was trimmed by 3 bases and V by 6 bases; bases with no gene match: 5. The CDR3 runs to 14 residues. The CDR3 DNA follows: TGTGCCAGCTCTCCTCGACAGGGGACAGATACGCAGTATTTT. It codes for CASSPRQGTDTQYF. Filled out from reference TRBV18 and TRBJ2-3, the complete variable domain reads NAGVMQNPRHLVRRRGQEARLRCSPMKGHSHVYWYRQLPEEGLKFMVYLQKENIIDESGMPKERFSAEFPKEGPSILRIQQVVRGDSAAYFCASSPRQGTDTQYFGPGTRLTVL.

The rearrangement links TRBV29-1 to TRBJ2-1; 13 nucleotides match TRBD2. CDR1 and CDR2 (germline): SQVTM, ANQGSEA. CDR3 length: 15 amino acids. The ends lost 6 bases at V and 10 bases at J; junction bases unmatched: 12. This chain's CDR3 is CSVRQRLAGGREQFF. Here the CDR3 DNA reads TGCAGCGTCCGTCAAAGACTAGCGGGAGGTCGGGAGCAGTTCTTC.

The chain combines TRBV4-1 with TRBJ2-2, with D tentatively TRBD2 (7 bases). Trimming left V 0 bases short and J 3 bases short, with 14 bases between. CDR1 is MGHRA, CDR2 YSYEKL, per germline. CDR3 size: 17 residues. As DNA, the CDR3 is TGCGCCAGCAGCCAAGATAGGGCGCGGGGGCACACCGGGGAGCTGTTTTTT. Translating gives CASSQDRARGHTGELFF.

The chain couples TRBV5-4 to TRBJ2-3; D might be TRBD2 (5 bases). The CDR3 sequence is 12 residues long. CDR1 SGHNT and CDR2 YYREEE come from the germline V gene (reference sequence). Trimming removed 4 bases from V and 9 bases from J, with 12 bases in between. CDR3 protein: CASSPDWATQYF. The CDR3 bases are TGTGCCAGCAGCCCGGACTGGGCAACGCAGTATTTT.

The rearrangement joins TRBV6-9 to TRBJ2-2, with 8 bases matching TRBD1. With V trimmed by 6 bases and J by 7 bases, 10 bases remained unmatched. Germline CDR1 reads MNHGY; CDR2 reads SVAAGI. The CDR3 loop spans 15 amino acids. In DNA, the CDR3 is TGTGCCAGCAGCAGGGGGCCAGGAACCCACGGGGAGCTGTTTTTT. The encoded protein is CASSRGPGTHGELFF.

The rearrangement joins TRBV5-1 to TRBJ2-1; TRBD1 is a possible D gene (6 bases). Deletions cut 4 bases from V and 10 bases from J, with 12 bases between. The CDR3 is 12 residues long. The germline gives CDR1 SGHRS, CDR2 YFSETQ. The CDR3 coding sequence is TGCGCCAGCAGCCCGGGGACAAGGGAGCAGTTCTTC. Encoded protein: CASSPGTREQFF.

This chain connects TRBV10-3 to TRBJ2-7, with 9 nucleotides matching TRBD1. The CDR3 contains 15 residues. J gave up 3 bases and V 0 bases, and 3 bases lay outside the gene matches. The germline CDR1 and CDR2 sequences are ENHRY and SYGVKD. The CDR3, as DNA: TGTGCCATCAGTGAGTCGGGGACAGGGATCTACGAGCAGTACTTC. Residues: CAISESGTGIYEQYF.

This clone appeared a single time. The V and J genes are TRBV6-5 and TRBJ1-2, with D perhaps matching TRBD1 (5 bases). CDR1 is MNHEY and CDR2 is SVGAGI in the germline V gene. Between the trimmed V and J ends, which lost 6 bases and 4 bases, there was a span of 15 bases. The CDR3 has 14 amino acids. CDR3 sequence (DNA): TGTGCCAGCAGGGAAGGGAACAGGCCCTATGGCTACACCTTC. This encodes CASREGNRPYGYTF.

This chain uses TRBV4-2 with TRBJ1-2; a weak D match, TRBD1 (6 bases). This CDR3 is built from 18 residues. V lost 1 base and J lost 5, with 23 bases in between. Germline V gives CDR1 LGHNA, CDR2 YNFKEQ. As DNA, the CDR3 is TGTGCCAGCAGCCAAGGGGGGACGTGGTCAGGGGCGACTTATGGCTACACCTTC. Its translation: CASSQGGTWSGATYGYTF.

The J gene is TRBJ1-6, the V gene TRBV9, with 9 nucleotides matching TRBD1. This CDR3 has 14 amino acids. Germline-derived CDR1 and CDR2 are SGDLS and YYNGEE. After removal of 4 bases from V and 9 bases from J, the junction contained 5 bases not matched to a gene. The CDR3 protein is CASSSGQGGSPLHF. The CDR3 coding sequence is TGTGCCAGCAGCTCGGGACAGGGAGGTTCACCCCTCCACTTT.

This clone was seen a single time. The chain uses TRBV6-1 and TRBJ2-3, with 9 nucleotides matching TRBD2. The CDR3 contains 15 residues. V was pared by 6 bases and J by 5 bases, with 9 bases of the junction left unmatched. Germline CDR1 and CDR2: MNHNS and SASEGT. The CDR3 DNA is TGTGCCAGCAGCGAAATAGCGGGAGTTGTAGATACGCAGTATTTT. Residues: CASSEIAGVVDTQYF.

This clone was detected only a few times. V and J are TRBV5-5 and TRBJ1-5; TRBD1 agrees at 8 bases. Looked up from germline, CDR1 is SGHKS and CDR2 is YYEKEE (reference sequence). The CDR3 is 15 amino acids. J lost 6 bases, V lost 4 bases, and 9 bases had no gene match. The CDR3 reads CASSERTGFAQPQHF. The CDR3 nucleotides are TGTGCCAGCAGCGAGAGGACAGGGTTTGCTCAGCCCCAGCATTTT.

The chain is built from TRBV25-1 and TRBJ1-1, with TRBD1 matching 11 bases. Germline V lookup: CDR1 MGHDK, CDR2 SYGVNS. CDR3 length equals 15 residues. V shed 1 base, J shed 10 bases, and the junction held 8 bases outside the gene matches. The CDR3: CASSELRTGGEPAFF. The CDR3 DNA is TGTGCCAGCAGTGAATTGAGGACAGGGGGCGAACCAGCTTTCTTT.

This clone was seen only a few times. As DNA, the CDR3 is TGTGCCAGCAGCTTATTCGGGAAGAGTTGGCCCTACGAGCAGTACTTC. Amino acids: CASSLFGKSWPYEQYF. This chain joins TRBV11-2 and TRBJ2-7; TRBD2 is a possible D gene (5 bases). The CDR3 loop spans 16 amino acids. Germline values: CDR1 SGHAT, CDR2 FQNNGV. V shed 2 bases and J shed 2 bases, with 16 bases lying between them.

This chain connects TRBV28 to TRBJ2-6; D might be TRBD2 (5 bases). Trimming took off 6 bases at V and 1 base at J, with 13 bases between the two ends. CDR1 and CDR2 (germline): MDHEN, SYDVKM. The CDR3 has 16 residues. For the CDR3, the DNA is TGTGCCAGCAGCTCTCGCGGGCCTTCTGGGGCCAACGTCCTGACTTTC. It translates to CASSSRGPSGANVLTF.

This CDR3 is CASSSPFITREETQYF. In nucleotides, the CDR3 is TGTGCCAGCAGTTCCCCCTTTATAACACGGGAAGAGACCCAGTACTTC. This rearrangement joins TRBV28 to TRBJ2-5, with D unresolved. This CDR3 contains 16 residues. Germline V gene lookup returns CDR1 MDHEN and CDR2 SYDVKM. Trimming stripped 4 bases from V and 3 bases from J, with 18 bases between.

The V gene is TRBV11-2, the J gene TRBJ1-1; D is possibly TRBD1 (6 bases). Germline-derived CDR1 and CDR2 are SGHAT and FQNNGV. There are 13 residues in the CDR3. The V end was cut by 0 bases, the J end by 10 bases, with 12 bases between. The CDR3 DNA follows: TGTGCCAGCAGCTTAGATTGGGGGCCGGGAGCTTTCTTT. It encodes CASSLDWGPGAFF.

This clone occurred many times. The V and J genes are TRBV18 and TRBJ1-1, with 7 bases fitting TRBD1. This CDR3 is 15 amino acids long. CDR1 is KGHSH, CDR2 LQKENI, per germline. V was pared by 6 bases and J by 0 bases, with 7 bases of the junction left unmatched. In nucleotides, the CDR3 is TGTGCCAGCTCTCCTTGGGACAGCCTGAACACTGAAGCTTTCTTT. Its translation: CASSPWDSLNTEAFF.